Following are 5 T cell receptor beta chains from one sample sequenced in a study of technical replicates of blood from a few donors. TCRdb's table, derived via immunoSEQ multiplex PCR, lists solely in-frame clones and lacks some. The sample includes around 74,000 clones, 80% to 90% of them seen just once. Sample: PBMCs. Receptors were obtained from a human donor in good health. Some clones in this sample may be carry-over from other donors' samples.

V usage is TRBV5-6 and J usage is TRBJ2-5; D might be TRBD2 (7 bases). The V gene's germline CDR1 is SGHDT and CDR2 YYEEEE. Between the trimmed V and J ends, which lost 6 bases and 7 bases, there was a span of 25 bases. The CDR3 length is 16 residues. The CDR3 DNA reads as TGTGCCAGCACCCTGTGGGGGGGCCCAGGGTTGAGGACCCAGTACTTC. Protein product: CASTLWGGPGLRTQYF.

Here the CDR3 DNA reads TGTGCCAGCAGAATCGGACAGACACCAGCCTACGAGCAGTACTTC. Residues: CASRIGQTPAYEQYF. The chain carries TRBV27 and TRBJ2-7; possible D gene TRBD1, 6 bases. CDR3 size: 15 residues. V lost 6 bases and J lost 2, with 17 bases in between. CDR1 MNHEY and CDR2 SMNVEV come from the germline V gene (reference sequence).

This chain joins TRBV19 and TRBJ1-5; TRBD1 is a possible D gene (5 bases). V lost 4 bases to trimming and J lost 0 bases, with 13 bases between them. This CDR3 has 16 amino acids. In germline, CDR1 is LNHDA, CDR2 SQIVND (reference sequence). The CDR3 nucleotides read TGTGCCAGTAGTAGGGGGAGGGCGTATAGCAATCAGCCCCAGCATTTT. Translating gives CASSRGRAYSNQPQHF. Full variable domain (remainder filled in from reference TRBV19 and TRBJ1-5): DGGITQSPKYLFRKEGQNVTLSCEQNLNHDAMYWYRQDPGQGLRLIYYSQIVNDFQKGDIAEGYSVSREKKESFPLTVTSAQKNPTAFYLCASSRGRAYSNQPQHFGDGTRLSIL.

V gene TRBV9 combines with J gene TRBJ2-4, with D tentatively TRBD2 (5 bases). In germline, CDR1 is SGDLS, CDR2 YYNGEE. This CDR3 is built from 13 residues. Trimming left V 3 bases short and J 11 bases short, with 15 bases between. In nucleotides, the CDR3 is TGTGCCAGCAGCGAGATCGACTACGGAGTTCAGTACTTC. This sequence encodes CASSEIDYGVQYF.

The chain joins TRBV15 to TRBJ2-7, with TRBD2 matching 12 bases. Germline V gene data show CDR1 as LNHNV and CDR2 as YYDKDF (reference sequence). V dropped 0 bases and J dropped 6; count of bases not matched to a gene: 6. CDR3 length equals 16 residues. CDR3 DNA: TGTGCCACCAGCAGAGATTGGACTAGCGGGACCCTCGAGCAGTACTTC. As protein: CATSRDWTSGTLEQYF.